The rows below give T cell receptor beta chains drawn from one sample of a study of T cells in Graves' hyperthyroidism and ophthalmopathy. TCRdb analysed the multiplex PCR reads with MiXCR anew, one entry per CDR3 protein. The sample shows hundreds of thousands of distinct CDR3 sequences, over 11% of them seen only once. Input material: blood. The receptor set was obtained from a woman under 40 with Graves' hyperthyroidism. CDR3s include the opening cysteine and the closing phenylalanine or tryptophan. The D gene is left open where the match is weak. Size tells how often a clone was seen (once, few, many) or the class of an expanded clone, and some rows leave it out.

j_gene: TRBJ2-7
d_gene: NA
v_gene: TRBV10-3
abundance: few
CDR3nt: TGTGCCGCGGCGACAGGCGGGGAGCAGTACTTC
CDR3aa: CAAATGGEQYF

j_gene: TRBJ1-1
d_gene: NA
v_gene: TRBV11-2
abundance: NA
CDR3nt: TGTGCCAGCAGCTTACTAGGACAAGCTTTCTTT
CDR3aa: CASSLLGQAFF

j_gene: TRBJ2-7
d_gene: TRBD2
v_gene: TRBV19
abundance: NA
CDR3nt: TGTGCCAGTAGTCCCGGGACTAGCGGGAGTAAAGGCTACGAGCAGTACTTC
CDR3aa: CASSPGTSGSKGYEQYF

j_gene: TRBJ2-1
d_gene: NA
v_gene: TRBV28
abundance: NA
CDR3nt: TGTGCCAGCAGTTTCCCAGGGTGGAATGAGCAGTTCTTC
CDR3aa: CASSFPGWNEQFF

j_gene: TRBJ2-2
d_gene: NA
v_gene: TRBV20-1
abundance: NA
CDR3nt: TGCAGTGCTAGAGACCAGACAGCCAAAGGTACCGGGGAGCTGTTTTTT
CDR3aa: CSARDQTAKGTGELFF

j_gene: TRBJ2-2
d_gene: NA
v_gene: TRBV6-2/TRBV6-3
abundance: NA
CDR3nt: TGTGCCAGCAGTACCGGACCGGGGCCCGGGGAGCTGTTTTTT
CDR3aa: CASSTGPGPGELFF

j_gene: TRBJ1-4
d_gene: NA
v_gene: TRBV2
abundance: few
CDR3nt: TGTGCCAGCAGTGACGTCAGGGTGGGAGCAACTAATGAAAAACTGTTTTTT
CDR3aa: CASSDVRVGATNEKLFF

j_gene: TRBJ1-2
d_gene: NA
v_gene: TRBV24-1
abundance: many
CDR3nt: TGTGCCACCAGTGACCACAGGCTCGGGGGCTACACCTTC
CDR3aa: CATSDHRLGGYTF

j_gene: TRBJ2-1
d_gene: NA
v_gene: TRBV2
abundance: many
CDR3nt: TGTGCCAGCACCCAGCGGACTTACAATGAGCAGTTCTTC
CDR3aa: CASTQRTYNEQFF

j_gene: TRBJ2-2
d_gene: TRBD2
v_gene: TRBV24-1
abundance: NA
CDR3nt: TGTGCCACCAGTGATTTGATTACTAGCGGGAGCACCGGGGAGCTGTTTTTT
CDR3aa: CATSDLITSGSTGELFF

j_gene: TRBJ2-7
d_gene: NA
v_gene: TRBV28
abundance: many
CDR3nt: TGTGCCAGCAGGAGGGGGAGCTCCTACGAGCAGTACTTC
CDR3aa: CASRRGSSYEQYF

j_gene: TRBJ2-4
d_gene: NA
v_gene: TRBV20-1
abundance: few
CDR3nt: TGCAGTGCTACGAGGGGGGCCAAAAACATTCAGTACTTC
CDR3aa: CSATRGAKNIQYF

j_gene: TRBJ2-7
d_gene: NA
v_gene: TRBV6-5
abundance: few
CDR3nt: TGTGCCAGCAGACAGAGGGACGGCGCCTACGAGCAGTACTTC
CDR3aa: CASRQRDGAYEQYF

j_gene: TRBJ2-6
d_gene: NA
v_gene: TRBV28
abundance: few
CDR3nt: TGTGCCAGCAATTCCGGGGCCGGGGCCAACGTCCTGACTTTC
CDR3aa: CASNSGAGANVLTF

j_gene: TRBJ1-6
d_gene: NA
v_gene: TRBV10-2
abundance: few
CDR3nt: TGCGCCACGCCAGCAGTGAGGCTCGCGGGGGCCCATAATTCACCCCTCCACTTT
CDR3aa: CATPAVRLAGAHNSPLHF

j_gene: TRBJ2-5
d_gene: TRBD2
v_gene: TRBV12-3/TRBV12-4
abundance: NA
CDR3nt: TGTGCCAGCAGTTTCCGGGAGGGATCGGAGACCCAGTACTTC
CDR3aa: CASSFREGSETQYF

j_gene: TRBJ2-7
d_gene: TRBD1
v_gene: TRBV6-1
abundance: many
CDR3nt: TGTGCCAGCAAGGTGTCGGGACAGAGCTACGAGCAGTACTTC
CDR3aa: CASKVSGQSYEQYF

j_gene: TRBJ1-1
d_gene: NA
v_gene: TRBV3-1
abundance: many
CDR3nt: TGTGCCAGCATCGGGACGGGGAACACTGAAGCTTTCTTT
CDR3aa: CASIGTGNTEAFF

j_gene: TRBJ1-5
d_gene: NA
v_gene: TRBV15
abundance: NA
CDR3nt: TGTGCCACCGGATATACAAGAGGAGTGTGGAATCAGCCCCAGCATTTT
CDR3aa: CATGYTRGVWNQPQHF

j_gene: TRBJ1-3
d_gene: NA
v_gene: TRBV19
abundance: NA
CDR3nt: TGTGCCAGTAGTATAAAGGGACACCCAGGAAACACCATATATTTT
CDR3aa: CASSIKGHPGNTIYF

j_gene: TRBJ1-4
d_gene: TRBD1
v_gene: TRBV12-3/TRBV12-4
abundance: many
CDR3nt: TGTGCCAGCAGTGCCTTACAGGGGGACAGACTGTTTTTT
CDR3aa: CASSALQGDRLFF

j_gene: TRBJ1-5
d_gene: NA
v_gene: TRBV6-6
abundance: many
CDR3nt: TGTGCCAGCAGTTACTCGAGGAGCAATCAGCCCCAGCATTTT
CDR3aa: CASSYSRSNQPQHF

j_gene: TRBJ1-1
d_gene: NA
v_gene: TRBV6-1
abundance: NA
CDR3nt: TGTGCCAGCAGTGATAAAGGCAGGACCTACACTGAAGCTTTCTTT
CDR3aa: CASSDKGRTYTEAFF

j_gene: TRBJ2-2
d_gene: TRBD2
v_gene: TRBV10-3
abundance: many
CDR3nt: TGTGCCATCAGTGAGCCCCTAGCGGGAGTCGGAACCGGGGAGCTGTTTTTT
CDR3aa: CAISEPLAGVGTGELFF

j_gene: TRBJ2-1
d_gene: TRBD2
v_gene: TRBV5-1
abundance: many
CDR3nt: TGCGCCAGCAGCTCGACTAGCGGGAGTAGACGGGGTGAGCAGTTCTTC
CDR3aa: CASSSTSGSRRGEQFF

j_gene: TRBJ2-7
d_gene: TRBD1
v_gene: TRBV19
abundance: few
CDR3nt: TGTGCCAGCCGGGACAGGGGCTCCTACGAGCAGTACTTC
CDR3aa: CASRDRGSYEQYF

j_gene: TRBJ1-1
d_gene: TRBD1
v_gene: TRBV18
abundance: many
CDR3nt: TGTGCCAGCTCGCCGACAGGGGGCCCTGAAGCTTTCTTT
CDR3aa: CASSPTGGPEAFF

j_gene: TRBJ2-7
d_gene: NA
v_gene: TRBV2
abundance: few
CDR3nt: TGTGCCAGCCGGGTGGACTACGAGCAGTACTTC
CDR3aa: CASRVDYEQYF

j_gene: TRBJ2-1
d_gene: TRBD1
v_gene: TRBV6-2/TRBV6-3
abundance: many
CDR3nt: TGTGCCACGAAGACCGGGACAGGGCACAATGAGCAGTTCTTC
CDR3aa: CATKTGTGHNEQFF

j_gene: TRBJ2-5
d_gene: TRBD1
v_gene: TRBV4-1
abundance: NA
CDR3nt: TGCGCCAGCAGCCAACCAGGGGGCCGGGAGACCCAGTACTTC
CDR3aa: CASSQPGGRETQYF

j_gene: TRBJ2-3
d_gene: TRBD2
v_gene: TRBV11-2
abundance: many
CDR3nt: TGTGCCAGCAGCCCTGGGACTACCTCCGCGGCAGATACGCAGTATTTT
CDR3aa: CASSPGTTSAADTQYF

j_gene: TRBJ2-3
d_gene: NA
v_gene: TRBV12-3/TRBV12-4
abundance: NA
CDR3nt: TGTGCCAGCAGTACAAGACAGGGAGCGGGAGATACGCAGTATTTT
CDR3aa: CASSTRQGAGDTQYF

j_gene: TRBJ2-7
d_gene: TRBD1
v_gene: TRBV14
abundance: few
CDR3nt: TGTGCCAGCAGCCAAGTTGGTTTGTCGGACAGGGCCTACGAGCAGTACTTC
CDR3aa: CASSQVGLSDRAYEQYF

j_gene: TRBJ2-2
d_gene: NA
v_gene: TRBV12-3/TRBV12-4
abundance: many
CDR3nt: TGTGCCAGCAGTTTATTTCGGAGGGGGCCGTTATCCGGGGAGCTGTTTTTT
CDR3aa: CASSLFRRGPLSGELFF

j_gene: TRBJ2-3
d_gene: TRBD2
v_gene: TRBV28
abundance: NA
CDR3nt: TGTGCCAGCAGTTTGCGGGGGGCCGCAGATACGCAGTATTTT
CDR3aa: CASSLRGAADTQYF

j_gene: TRBJ1-1
d_gene: NA
v_gene: TRBV3-1
abundance: NA
CDR3nt: TGTGCCAGCAGCCTAAAAAGGGACGCGGGGGAAGCTTTCTTT
CDR3aa: CASSLKRDAGEAFF

j_gene: TRBJ1-1
d_gene: NA
v_gene: TRBV20-1
abundance: NA
CDR3nt: TGCAGTGTTAGTGTCACAGCGAACACTGAAGCTTTCTTT
CDR3aa: CSVSVTANTEAFF

j_gene: TRBJ2-1
d_gene: TRBD2
v_gene: TRBV14
abundance: few
CDR3nt: TGTGCCAGCAGCCAAGGGACTAGAAACAGGCATGAGCAGTTCTTC
CDR3aa: CASSQGTRNRHEQFF

j_gene: TRBJ1-4
d_gene: TRBD1
v_gene: TRBV6-2/TRBV6-3
abundance: NA
CDR3nt: TGTGCCAGCAGGGTGTACAGGGGGCGACTTCGGACTAATGAAAAACTGTTTTTT
CDR3aa: CASRVYRGRLRTNEKLFF

j_gene: TRBJ1-2
d_gene: NA
v_gene: TRBV3-1
abundance: NA
CDR3nt: TGTGCCAGCAGCCAAGATCTCGTGGGCGACTATGGCTACACCTTC
CDR3aa: CASSQDLVGDYGYTF

j_gene: TRBJ1-5
d_gene: NA
v_gene: TRBV12-3/TRBV12-4
abundance: many
CDR3nt: TGTGCCAGCAGTTTAAAGGTGGGTGAGGCCCCCCAGCATTTT
CDR3aa: CASSLKVGEAPQHF

j_gene: TRBJ2-3
d_gene: TRBD2
v_gene: TRBV29-1
abundance: many
CDR3nt: TGCAGCGTTTCTGGGACTAGCGGGCGGGGAGATACGCAGTATTTT
CDR3aa: CSVSGTSGRGDTQYF

j_gene: TRBJ2-7
d_gene: NA
v_gene: TRBV6-1
abundance: few
CDR3nt: TGTGCCAGCAGTGAGGGGGGCACGGTTTCCTACGAGCAGTACTTC
CDR3aa: CASSEGGTVSYEQYF

j_gene: TRBJ2-6
d_gene: NA
v_gene: TRBV11-1
abundance: many
CDR3nt: TGTGCCAGCAGCCTTTACTCTGGGGCCAACGTCCTGACTTTC
CDR3aa: CASSLYSGANVLTF

j_gene: TRBJ2-1
d_gene: NA
v_gene: TRBV6-2/TRBV6-3
abundance: NA
CDR3nt: TGTGCCAGCAGTTACGATCCTAGTATTAGGCAGTTCTTC
CDR3aa: CASSYDPSIRQFF

j_gene: TRBJ1-2
d_gene: NA
v_gene: TRBV29-1
abundance: NA
CDR3nt: TGCAGCGCTAACGACGGATATGGCTACACCTTC
CDR3aa: CSANDGYGYTF

j_gene: TRBJ1-5
d_gene: NA
v_gene: TRBV28
abundance: many
CDR3nt: TGTGCCAGCAGTTTGATCAGGGAGAGTCAGCCCCAGCATTTT
CDR3aa: CASSLIRESQPQHF

j_gene: TRBJ1-5
d_gene: NA
v_gene: TRBV28
abundance: many
CDR3nt: TGTGCCAGCCGCGACGGTCAGCCCCAGCATTTT
CDR3aa: CASRDGQPQHF

j_gene: TRBJ2-3
d_gene: NA
v_gene: TRBV27
abundance: many
CDR3nt: TGTGCCAGCAGTTTTGCCCCCACAGATACGCAGTATTTT
CDR3aa: CASSFAPTDTQYF

j_gene: TRBJ1-3
d_gene: NA
v_gene: TRBV6-1
abundance: NA
CDR3nt: TGTGCCAGCAGCCCTGGACTGATTACTGGAAACACCATATATTTT
CDR3aa: CASSPGLITGNTIYF

j_gene: TRBJ1-2
d_gene: NA
v_gene: TRBV9
abundance: few
CDR3nt: TGTGCCAGCAGCGCACAATATGGCTACACCTTC
CDR3aa: CASSAQYGYTF